This T cell receptor (beta chain) was recovered during a study of cytomegalovirus exposure and HLA in healthy donors. The PCR had 60 Vbeta and 13 Jbeta primers. Method: immunoSEQ multiplex PCR; TCRdb's copy keeps in-frame clones and lacks some. The repertoire holds 150,000 to 200,000 clones, with about 80% as singletons. CDR3 size: 11 residues. Trimming stripped 2 bases from V and 6 bases from J, with 5 bases between. Germline-derived CDR1 and CDR2 are DFQATT and SNEGSKA (reference sequence). V and J are TRBV20-1 and TRBJ2-1; D unclear. The sample consisted of PBMCs. This clonotype was obtained from a woman aged 25 to 39 in good health and CMV-seropositive. The DNA of the CDR3 is TGCAGTGCTAGACGGTCCAATGAGCAGTTCTTC. Its protein product is CSARRSNEQFF.